Following are 11 T cell receptor beta chains from one sample sequenced in a study of shared clonotypes between healthy human individuals. Repertoires were generated with immunoSEQ multiplex PCR, while TCRdb's copy carries only in-frame clones and drops some. This sample has around 1.6 million clones, with roughly 98% found just once. What was sequenced was naive CD4+ T cells sorted from blood. Subset reported: CD45RA+ positively selected. The receptors originated from a man aged 30 to 39 in good health.

This clone was observed a single time. The V gene is TRBV2, the J gene TRBJ2-1; D is undetermined. Trimming shortened V by 5 bases and J by 0 bases, and 11 bases separated the two germline ends. The CDR3 consists of 15 residues. In germline, CDR1 is SNHLY, CDR2 FYNNEI. DNA for the CDR3: TGTGCCAGCAGTCCGGTAGGTAGCTCCTACAATGAGCAGTTCTTC. Its protein product is CASSPVGSSYNEQFF.

V gene TRBV27 combines with J gene TRBJ2-7, with D perhaps being TRBD1 or TRBD2 (5 bases each). The CDR3 loop spans 12 amino acids. V was trimmed by 5 bases and J by 6 bases, leaving 11 bases between them. CDR1 is MNHEY, CDR2 SMNVEV, per germline (reference sequence). CDR3: CASSEGRSEQYF. The DNA of the CDR3 is TGTGCCAGCAGTGAGGGACGGAGCGAGCAGTACTTC.

The chain joins TRBV11-2 to TRBJ2-1; D is possibly TRBD1 or TRBD2 (5 bases each). This CDR3 region has 15 residues. Germline V gene sequence: CDR1 SGHAT, CDR2 FQNNGV. V shed 1 base and J shed 4 bases, with 11 bases lying between them. The CDR3 is CASSLGRDVYNEQFF. CDR3 DNA sequence: TGTGCCAGCAGCTTAGGCCGGGACGTATACAATGAGCAGTTCTTC.

The chain uses TRBV5-1 and TRBJ2-7; D unclear. Trimming cost V 2 bases and J 3 bases, with 12 bases left between them. Germline assignment: CDR1 SGHRS and CDR2 YFSETQ. This CDR3 region has 14 residues. CDR3 in DNA: TGCGCCAGCAGCTTCCGCCCATTGGACTACGAGCAGTACTTC. Protein sequence: CASSFRPLDYEQYF. Using reference TRBV5-1 and TRBJ2-7 for the parts outside the CDR3, the full variable domain is KAGVTQTPRYLIKTRGQQVTLSCSPISGHRSVSWYQQTPGQGLQFLFEYFSETQRNKGNFPGRFSGRQFSNSRSEMNVSTLELGDSALYLCASSFRPLDYEQYFGPGTRLTVT.

This chain uses TRBV5-1 with TRBJ2-5, with 7 bases lining up with TRBD1. J lost 5 bases, V lost 0 bases, and 10 bases had no gene match. The CDR3 runs to 16 residues. CDR1 is SGHRS and CDR2 is YFSETQ in the germline V gene. CDR3 residues: CASSLGDRQSRETQYF. The CDR3 DNA reads TGCGCCAGCAGCTTGGGGGACAGACAATCGAGGGAGACCCAGTACTTC.

The chain combines TRBV5-4 with TRBJ1-3; D call uncertain. The CDR3 sequence is 16 residues long. Germline V gene lookup returns CDR1 SGHNT and CDR2 YYREEE (reference sequence). V was pared by 4 bases and J by 0 bases, with 14 bases between. The CDR3 DNA reads as TGTGCCAGCAGCCCCACCGCGGGCCTCTCTGGAAACACCATATATTTT. Protein product: CASSPTAGLSGNTIYF. The full variable domain, rest sourced from reference TRBV5-4 and TRBJ1-3, is ETGVTQSPTHLIKTRGQQVTLRCSSQSGHNTVSWYQQALGQGPQFIFQYYREEENGRGNFPPRFSGLQFPNYSSELNVNALELDDSALYLCASSPTAGLSGNTIYFGEGSWLTVV.

As to this clone: This specimen includes other DNA sequences encoding the same CDR3. V gene TRBV18 combines with J gene TRBJ1-2, with D hard to call. The CDR3 runs 13 residues. Germline assignment: CDR1 KGHSH and CDR2 LQKENI. Trimming took off 6 bases at V and 4 bases at J, with 12 bases between the two ends. CDR3 sequence: CASSQKEGYGYTF. DNA of the CDR3: TGTGCCAGCTCCCAAAAGGAGGGCTATGGCTACACCTTC. Complete variable domain (other parts from reference TRBV18 and TRBJ1-2): NAGVMQNPRHLVRRRGQEARLRCSPMKGHSHVYWYRQLPEEGLKFMVYLQKENIIDESGMPKERFSAEFPKEGPSILRIQQVVRGDSAAYFCASSQKEGYGYTFGSGTRLTVV.

This rearrangement joins TRBV7-9 to TRBJ1-1; 7 bases agree with TRBD1. The ends lost 6 bases at V and 7 bases at J; junction bases unmatched: 5. This CDR3 comprises 12 residues. CDR1 and CDR2 from the germline V gene are SEHNR and FQNEAQ (reference sequence). This CDR3 reads CASSPDRVEAFF. The CDR3 coding sequence is TGTGCCAGCAGTCCCGACAGGGTTGAAGCTTTCTTT.

The genes are TRBV5-1 and TRBJ2-7; TRBD1 aligns across 9 bases. The CDR3 runs 17 residues. Germline V lookup: CDR1 SGHRS, CDR2 YFSETQ. Unmatched junction bases numbered 14, after V lost 4 bases and J lost 3 bases. The CDR3 DNA reads TGCGCCAGCAGCGGCGGGACAGGGCGAAAACCATTCTACGAGCAGTACTTC. Its translation: CASSGGTGRKPFYEQYF.

This chain joins TRBV11-3 and TRBJ2-5, with 11 bases that match TRBD2. V was pared by 3 bases and J by 7 bases, with 1 base of the junction left unmatched. Germline V lookup: CDR1 SGHNT, CDR2 YENEEA. CDR3 length equals 13 residues. This CDR3 reads CASSFGTSGTQYF. In nucleotides, the CDR3 is TGTGCCAGCAGCTTCGGGACTAGCGGGACCCAGTACTTC.

This sequence joins TRBV10-2 and TRBJ1-5, with D perhaps matching TRBD1 (6 bases). V was trimmed by 4 bases and J by 7 bases, leaving 17 bases between them. This CDR3 comprises 15 residues. The germline V gene encodes CDR1 WSHSY and CDR2 SAAADI. CDR3 in DNA: TGCGCCAGCAGTGCCCGACAGGTTGGGCGGCAGCCCCAGCATTTT. Amino acids: CASSARQVGRQPQHF.